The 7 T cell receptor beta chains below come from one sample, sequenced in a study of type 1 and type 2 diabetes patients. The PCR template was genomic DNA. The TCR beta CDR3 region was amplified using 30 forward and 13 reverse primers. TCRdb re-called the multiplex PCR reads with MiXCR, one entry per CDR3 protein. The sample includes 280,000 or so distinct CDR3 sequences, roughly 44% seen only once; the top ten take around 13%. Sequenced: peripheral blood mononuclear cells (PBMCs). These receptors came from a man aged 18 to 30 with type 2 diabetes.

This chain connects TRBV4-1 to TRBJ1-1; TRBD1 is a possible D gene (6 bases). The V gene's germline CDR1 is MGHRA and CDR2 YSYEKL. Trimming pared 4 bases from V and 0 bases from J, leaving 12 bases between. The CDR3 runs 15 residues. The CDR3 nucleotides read TGCGCCAGCAGCCTTGACGACAGGATGAACACTGAAGCTTTCTTT. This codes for CASSLDDRMNTEAFF.

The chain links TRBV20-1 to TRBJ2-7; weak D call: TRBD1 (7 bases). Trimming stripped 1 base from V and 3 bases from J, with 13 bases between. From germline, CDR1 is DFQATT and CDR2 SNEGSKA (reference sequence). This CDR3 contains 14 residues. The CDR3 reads CSARGQGGHYEQYF. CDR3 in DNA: TGCAGTGCTAGAGGTCAGGGGGGACACTACGAGCAGTACTTC.

DNA of the CDR3: TGTGCCAGCAGGGACCGACTAGCGGGGGGGACAGATACGCAGTATTTT. Amino acid sequence: CASRDRLAGGTDTQYF. The rearrangement joins TRBV6-6 to TRBJ2-3; 14 bases fit TRBD2. V lost 6 bases to trimming and J lost 3 bases; unmatched junction nucleotides: 5. The germline V gene encodes CDR1 MNHNY and CDR2 SVGAGI (reference sequence). CDR3 length: 16 amino acids.

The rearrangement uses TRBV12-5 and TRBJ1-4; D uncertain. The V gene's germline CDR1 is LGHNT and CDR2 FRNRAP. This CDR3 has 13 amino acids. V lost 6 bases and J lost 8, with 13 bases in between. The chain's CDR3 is CASGPSRNEKLFF. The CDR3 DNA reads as TGTGCTAGTGGCCCGAGTCGGAACGAAAAACTGTTTTTT.

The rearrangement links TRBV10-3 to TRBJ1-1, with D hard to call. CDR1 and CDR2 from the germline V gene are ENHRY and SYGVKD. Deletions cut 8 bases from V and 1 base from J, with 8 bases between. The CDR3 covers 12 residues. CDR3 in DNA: TGTGCCATCGGGTTTGCGAACACTGAAGCTTTCTTT. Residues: CAIGFANTEAFF.

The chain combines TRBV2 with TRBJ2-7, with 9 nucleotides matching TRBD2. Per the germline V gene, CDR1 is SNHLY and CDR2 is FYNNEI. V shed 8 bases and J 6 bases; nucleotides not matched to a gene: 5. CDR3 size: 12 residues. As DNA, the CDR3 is TGTGCCAGCTGCGGGGGGGGCGGCGAGCAGTACTTC. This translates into CASCGGGGEQYF.

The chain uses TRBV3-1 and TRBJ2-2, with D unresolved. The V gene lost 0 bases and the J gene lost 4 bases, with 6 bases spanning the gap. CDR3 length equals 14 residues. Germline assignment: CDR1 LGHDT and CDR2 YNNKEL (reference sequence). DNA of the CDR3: TGTGCCAGCAGCCAAGATGAGAGCACCGGGGAGCTGTTTTTT. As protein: CASSQDESTGELFF. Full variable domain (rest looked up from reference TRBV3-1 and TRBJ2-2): DTAVSQTPKYLVTQMGNDKSIKCEQNLGHDTMYWYKQDSKKFLKIMFSYNNKELIINETVPNRFSPKSPDKAHLNLHINSLELGDSAVYFCASSQDESTGELFFGEGSRLTVL.